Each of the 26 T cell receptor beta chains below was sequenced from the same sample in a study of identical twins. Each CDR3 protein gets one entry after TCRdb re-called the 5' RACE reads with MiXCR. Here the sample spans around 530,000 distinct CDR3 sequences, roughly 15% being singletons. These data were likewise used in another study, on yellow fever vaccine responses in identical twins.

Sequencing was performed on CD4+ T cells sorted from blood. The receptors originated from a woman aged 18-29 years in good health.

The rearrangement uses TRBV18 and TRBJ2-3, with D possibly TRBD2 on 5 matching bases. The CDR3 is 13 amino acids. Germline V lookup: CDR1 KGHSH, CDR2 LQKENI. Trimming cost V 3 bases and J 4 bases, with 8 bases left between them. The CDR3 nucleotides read TGTGCCAGCTCACCGAAACTAGCAGATACGCAGTATTTT. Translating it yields CASSPKLADTQYF.

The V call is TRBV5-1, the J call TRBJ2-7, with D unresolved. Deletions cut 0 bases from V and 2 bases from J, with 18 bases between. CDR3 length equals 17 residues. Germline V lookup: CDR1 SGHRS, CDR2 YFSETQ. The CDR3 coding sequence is TGCGCCAGCAGCTTGGGGGCAAGGCATCAAGCTCCCTACGAGCAGTACTTC. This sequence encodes CASSLGARHQAPYEQYF.

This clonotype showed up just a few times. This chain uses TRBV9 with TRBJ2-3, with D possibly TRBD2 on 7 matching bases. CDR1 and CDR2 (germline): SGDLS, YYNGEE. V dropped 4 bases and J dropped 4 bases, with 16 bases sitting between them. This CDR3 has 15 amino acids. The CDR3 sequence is CASSPRGASADTQYF. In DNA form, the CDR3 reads TGTGCCAGCAGCCCTCGGGGGGCTTCGGCAGATACGCAGTATTTT.

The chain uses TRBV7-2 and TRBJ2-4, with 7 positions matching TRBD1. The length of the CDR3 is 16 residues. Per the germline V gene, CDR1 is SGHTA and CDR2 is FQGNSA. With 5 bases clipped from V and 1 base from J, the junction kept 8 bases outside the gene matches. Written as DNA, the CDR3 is TGTGCCAGCAGCCCAGGGGGAGTTGCGGCCAAAAACATTCAGTACTTC. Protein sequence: CASSPGGVAAKNIQYF.

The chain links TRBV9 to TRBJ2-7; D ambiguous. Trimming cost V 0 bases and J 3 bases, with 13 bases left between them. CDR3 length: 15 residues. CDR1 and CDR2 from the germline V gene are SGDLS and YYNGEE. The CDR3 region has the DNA TGTGCCAGCAGCGTAGCCCAGGACCCGAGCTACGAGCAGTACTTC. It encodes CASSVAQDPSYEQYF.

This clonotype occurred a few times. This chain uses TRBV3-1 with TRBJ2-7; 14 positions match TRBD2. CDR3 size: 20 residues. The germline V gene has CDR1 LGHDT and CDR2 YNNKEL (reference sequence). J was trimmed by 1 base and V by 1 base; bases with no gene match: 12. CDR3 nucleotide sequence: TGTGCCAGCAGCCAAGGTCGACTAGCGGGAGGGCTCCAAGCTTCCTACGAGCAGTACTTC. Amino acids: CASSQGRLAGGLQASYEQYF.

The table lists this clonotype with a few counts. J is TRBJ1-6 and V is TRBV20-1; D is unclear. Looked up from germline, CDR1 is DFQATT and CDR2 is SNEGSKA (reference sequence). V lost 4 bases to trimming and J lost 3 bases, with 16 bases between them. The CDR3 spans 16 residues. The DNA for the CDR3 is TGCAGTGCTAACCCTTCGGGAGGCCTCTATAATTCACCCCTCCACTTT. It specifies CSANPSGGLYNSPLHF.

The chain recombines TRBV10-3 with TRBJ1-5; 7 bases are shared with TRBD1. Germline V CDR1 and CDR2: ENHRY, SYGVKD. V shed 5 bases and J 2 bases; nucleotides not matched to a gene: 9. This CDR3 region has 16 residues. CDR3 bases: TGTGCCATCAGTCCTGACAGGGAGGTTCGCAATCAGCCCCAGCATTTT. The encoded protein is CAISPDREVRNQPQHF.

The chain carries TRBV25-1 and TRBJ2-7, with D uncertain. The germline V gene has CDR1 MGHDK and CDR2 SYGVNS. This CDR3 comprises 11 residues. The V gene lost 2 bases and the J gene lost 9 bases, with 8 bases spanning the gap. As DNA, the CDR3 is TGTGCCAGCAGTGAAACCGTCGGGCAGTACTTC. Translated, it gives CASSETVGQYF.

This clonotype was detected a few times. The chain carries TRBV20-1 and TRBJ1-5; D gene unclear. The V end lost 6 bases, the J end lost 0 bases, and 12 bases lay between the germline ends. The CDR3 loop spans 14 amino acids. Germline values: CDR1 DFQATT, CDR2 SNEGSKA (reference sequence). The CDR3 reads CSATGSYSNQPQHF. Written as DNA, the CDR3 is TGCAGTGCGACGGGATCATATAGCAATCAGCCCCAGCATTTT.

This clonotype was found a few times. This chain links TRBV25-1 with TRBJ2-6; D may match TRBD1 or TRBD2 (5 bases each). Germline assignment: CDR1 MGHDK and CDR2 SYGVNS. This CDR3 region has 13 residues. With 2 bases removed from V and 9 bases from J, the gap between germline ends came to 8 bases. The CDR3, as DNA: TGTGCCAGCAGTGAAAGGGGACGCAACGTCCTGACTTTC. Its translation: CASSERGRNVLTF. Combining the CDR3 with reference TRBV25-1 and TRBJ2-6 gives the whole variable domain EADIYQTPRYLVIGTGKKITLECSQTMGHDKMYWYQQDPGMELHLIHYSYGVNSTEKGDLSSESTVSRIRTEHFPLTLESARPSHTSQYLCASSERGRNVLTFGAGSRLTVL.

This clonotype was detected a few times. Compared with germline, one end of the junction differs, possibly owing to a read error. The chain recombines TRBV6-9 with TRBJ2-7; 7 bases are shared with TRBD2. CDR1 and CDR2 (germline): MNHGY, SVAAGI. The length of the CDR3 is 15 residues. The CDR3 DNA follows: TGTGCCAGCAGACCCACTAGCGCTAGCTCCTACGAGCGGTACTTC. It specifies CASRPTSASSYERYF.

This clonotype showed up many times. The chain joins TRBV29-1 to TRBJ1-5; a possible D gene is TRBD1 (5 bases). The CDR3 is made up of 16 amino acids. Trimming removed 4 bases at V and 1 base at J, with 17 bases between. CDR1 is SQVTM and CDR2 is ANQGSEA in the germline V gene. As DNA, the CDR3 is TGCAGCGTTGGGGGGAGGGACCATCGGAGCAATCAGCCCCAGCATTTT. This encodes CSVGGRDHRSNQPQHF.

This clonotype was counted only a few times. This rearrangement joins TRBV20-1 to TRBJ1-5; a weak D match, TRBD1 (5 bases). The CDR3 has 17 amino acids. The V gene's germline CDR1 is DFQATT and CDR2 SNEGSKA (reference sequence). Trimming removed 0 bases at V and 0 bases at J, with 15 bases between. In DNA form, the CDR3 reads TGCAGTGCTAGAGACCCGCTGGGGGGGTATAGCAATCAGCCCCAGCATTTT. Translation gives CSARDPLGGYSNQPQHF.

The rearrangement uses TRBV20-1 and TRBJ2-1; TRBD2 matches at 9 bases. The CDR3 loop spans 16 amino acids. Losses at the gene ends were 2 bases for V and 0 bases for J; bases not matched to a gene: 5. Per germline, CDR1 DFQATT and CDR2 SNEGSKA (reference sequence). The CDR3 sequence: CSARPLSGSSYNEQFF. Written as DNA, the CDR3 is TGCAGTGCTAGACCCCTTAGCGGGAGCTCCTACAATGAGCAGTTCTTC.

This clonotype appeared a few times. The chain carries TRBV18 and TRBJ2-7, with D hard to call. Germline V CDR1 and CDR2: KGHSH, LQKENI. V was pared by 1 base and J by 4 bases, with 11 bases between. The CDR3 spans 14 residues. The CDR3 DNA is TGTGCCAGCTCACCACAACAAGACTTATACGAGCAGTACGTC. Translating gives CASSPQQDLYEQYV.

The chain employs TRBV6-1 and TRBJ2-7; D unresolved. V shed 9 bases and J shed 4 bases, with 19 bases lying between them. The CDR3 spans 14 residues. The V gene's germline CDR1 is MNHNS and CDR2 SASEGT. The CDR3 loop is CASSRAPKEYEQYV. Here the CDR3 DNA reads TGTGCCAGTTCTAGGGCCCCGAAAGAATACGAGCAGTACGTC.

The CDR3 spells CASSTGYPYDEQFF. Written as DNA, the CDR3 is TGTGCCAGTAGTACCGGATACCCGTACGATGAGCAGTTCTTC. This chain joins TRBV19 and TRBJ2-1; no reliable D call. Germline CDR1 reads LNHDA; CDR2 reads SQIVND (reference sequence). The CDR3 covers 14 residues. Trimming removed 4 bases from V and 8 bases from J, with 15 bases in between. Together with reference TRBV19 and TRBJ2-1, the CDR3 gives the full variable domain: DGGITQSPKYLFRKEGQNVTLSCEQNLNHDAMYWYRQDPGQGLRLIYYSQIVNDFQKGDIAEGYSVSREKKESFPLTVTSAQKNPTAFYLCASSTGYPYDEQFFGPGTRLTVL.

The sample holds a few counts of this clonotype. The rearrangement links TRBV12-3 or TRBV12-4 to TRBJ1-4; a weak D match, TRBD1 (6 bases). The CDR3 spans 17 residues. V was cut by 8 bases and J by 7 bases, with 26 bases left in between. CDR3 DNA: TGTGCCAGCTACGGGGGCCCTGGATGGTGGCTGGGTGAAAAACTGTTTTTT. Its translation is CASYGGPGWWLGEKLFF.

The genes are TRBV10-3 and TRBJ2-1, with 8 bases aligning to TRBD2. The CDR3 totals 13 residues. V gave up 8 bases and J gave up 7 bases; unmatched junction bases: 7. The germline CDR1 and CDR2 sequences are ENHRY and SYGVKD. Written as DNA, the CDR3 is TGTGCCATCGGGATTAGCGGGGCAAATGAGCAGTTCTTC. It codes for CAIGISGANEQFF.

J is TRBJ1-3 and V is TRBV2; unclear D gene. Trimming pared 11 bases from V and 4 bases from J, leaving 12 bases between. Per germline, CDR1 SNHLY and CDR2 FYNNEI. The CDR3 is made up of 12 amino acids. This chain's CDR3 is CAATPGGNTIYF. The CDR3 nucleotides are TGTGCCGCAACTCCTGGGGGAAACACCATATATTTT.

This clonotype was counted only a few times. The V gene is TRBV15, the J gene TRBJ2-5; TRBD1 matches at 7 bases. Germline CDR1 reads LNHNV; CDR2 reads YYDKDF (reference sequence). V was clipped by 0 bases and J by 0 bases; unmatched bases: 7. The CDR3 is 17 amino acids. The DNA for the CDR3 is TGTGCCACCAGCAGAGAACTCGGGACAGAGTACCAAGAGACCCAGTACTTC. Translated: CATSRELGTEYQETQYF.

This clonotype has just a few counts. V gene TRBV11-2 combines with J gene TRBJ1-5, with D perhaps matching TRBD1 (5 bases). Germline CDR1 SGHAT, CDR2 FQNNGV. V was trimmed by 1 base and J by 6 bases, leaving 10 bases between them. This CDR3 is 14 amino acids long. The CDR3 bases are TGTGCCAGCAGCTTAGTGGGGGAGGTTCAGCCCCAGCATTTT. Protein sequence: CASSLVGEVQPQHF.

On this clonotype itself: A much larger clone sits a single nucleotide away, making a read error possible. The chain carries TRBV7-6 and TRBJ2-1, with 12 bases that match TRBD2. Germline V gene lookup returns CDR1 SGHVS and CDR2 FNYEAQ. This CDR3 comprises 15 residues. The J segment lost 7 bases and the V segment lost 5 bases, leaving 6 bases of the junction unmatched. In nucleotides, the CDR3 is TGTGCCAGCAGCCCTAGCGGGGGGGCTTGGAATGAGCAGTTCTTC. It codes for CASSPSGGAWNEQFF.

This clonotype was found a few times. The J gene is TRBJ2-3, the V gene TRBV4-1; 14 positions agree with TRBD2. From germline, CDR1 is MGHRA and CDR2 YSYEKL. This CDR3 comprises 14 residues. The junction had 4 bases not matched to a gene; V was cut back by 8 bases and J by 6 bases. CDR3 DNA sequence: TGCGCCAGCCGGACTAGCGGGGGGAGGGATACGCAGTATTTT. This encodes CASRTSGGRDTQYF.

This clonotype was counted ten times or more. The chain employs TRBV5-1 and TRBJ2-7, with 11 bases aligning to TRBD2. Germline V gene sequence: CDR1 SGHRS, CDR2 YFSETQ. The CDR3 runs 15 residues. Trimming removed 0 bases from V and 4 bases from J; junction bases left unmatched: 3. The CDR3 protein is CASSLGLAGTYEQYF. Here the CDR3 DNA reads TGCGCCAGCAGCTTGGGACTAGCGGGAACTTACGAGCAGTACTTC.